Listed below are T cell receptor beta chains from one sample, sequenced in a study of blood T cell repertoires in COVID-19. Clones were read by immunoSEQ multiplex PCR, and TCRdb kept only the in-frame ones, dropping some. The table lists 200,000 or so clones, under 90% of them singletons. Sequencing was performed on peripheral blood. The receptors come from a human donor in a cohort sampled during active COVID-19. Each CDR3 is given with its conserved first and last residue. A D gene is named only where the DNA matches it firmly. Clone size is not always given. Where it is, it says once, few, many or a class for expanded clones.

TRBV6-5	TRBJ2-2	-	TRBD1	CASSRTGGFGELFF
TRBV7-2	TRBJ1-5	-	TRBD1	CASSIRQGGQPQHF
TRBV5-8	TRBJ1-1	-	-	CASRRGSVLQSEAFF
TRBV7-7	TRBJ2-7	-	TRBD2	CASSLGGGGEQYF
TRBV19	TRBJ1-5	-	TRBD1	CASSNQGVGNQSQHF
TRBV29-1	TRBJ2-7	-	TRBD1	CSVEGGQGAIYEQYF
TRBV25-1	TRBJ1-5	-	-	CASRGQGSNQPQHF
TRBV19	TRBJ2-2	-	-	CASSPTPKTGELFF
TRBV5-4	TRBJ2-7	-	TRBD1	CASSPGQGSYEQYF
TRBV27	TRBJ1-1	-	TRBD1	CATRSGQVMNTEAFF
TRBV29-1	TRBJ2-5	few	TRBD2	CSFGLAGGQETQYF
TRBV5-1	TRBJ2-2	-	-	CASSLRLRGNTGELFF
TRBV19	TRBJ2-5	-	TRBD2	CASSSGGGPEETQYF
TRBV5-1	TRBJ2-2	once	-	CASSLGQGNGELFF
TRBV19	TRBJ2-3	once	TRBD2	CASSRSGSDTQYF
TRBV24-1	TRBJ2-3	-	-	CATSGLGEGVQYF
TRBV4-1	TRBJ2-3	-	-	CASSQAPTGAGTDTQYF
TRBV3-1/TRBV3-2	TRBJ2-6	once	TRBD1	CASSQRDRPRGAGANVLTF
TRBV5-1	TRBJ1-6	-	-	CASSLGLQSSYNSPLHF
TRBV7-8	TRBJ1-1	-	-	CATQVGQNTEAFF
TRBV27	TRBJ2-1	few	-	CASRLDYFNEQFF
TRBV4-2	TRBJ1-1	-	-	CASSLGRGRTEAFF
TRBV28	TRBJ1-1	-	TRBD1	CASSIYRQGITAFF
TRBV30	TRBJ1-5	few	-	CAWSSRGRQPQHF
TRBV19	TRBJ1-3	-	-	CASSTGQFSGNTIYF
TRBV4-1	TRBJ1-5	-	TRBD1	CASSQPDRENQPQHF
TRBV9	TRBJ2-7	-	-	CASSVNAGSYEQYF
TRBV6-5	TRBJ1-2	-	TRBD1	CASSYDRGSNYGYTF
TRBV19	TRBJ2-4	-	TRBD1	CASRTGQGGNIQYF
TRBV28	TRBJ2-7	-	TRBD1	CASSHSGTGSYEQYF
TRBV28	TRBJ1-3	-	-	CASRQTSSFGSGNTIYF
TRBV28	TRBJ1-5	few	-	CASSRGGGKAQPQHF
TRBV5-1	TRBJ2-2	-	TRBD2	CASSPRAGVDTGELFF